These T cell receptor beta chains were read from a single sample in a study of blood T cell repertoires in COVID-19. Sequencing was performed with immunoSEQ multiplex PCR; in TCRdb, only in-frame clones are kept and a portion is missing. This table holds 250,000 to 300,000 clones, 80% to 90% found once. Specimen: peripheral blood. These receptors all come from a man aged 40-49 years with acute or convalescent COVID-19. Each CDR3 is given without its conserved first and last residue.

v_gene | CDR3aa
TRBV5-1 | ASSLPTGAGYT
TRBV5-1 | ASSLAQGLLGYT
TRBV28 | ASSLSDRGYGYT
TRBV4-1 | ASSQGTTGNQPQH
TRBV5-4 | ASGGAHGYT
TRBV5-1 | ASSLNRGLYEQY
TRBV9 | ASSVGGTGHYEQY
TRBV5-4 | ASSLVRGNSPLH
TRBV28 | ASSETASNYGYT
TRBV2 | ASSDEVEVLGGYT
TRBV11-3 | ASSLRQGQETQY
TRBV2 | ASRAGGLDTGELF
TRBV28 | ASSSAGEYEQY
TRBV13 | ASSLDRGQKSPLH
TRBV27 | ASSSLKGAKNTIY